This T cell receptor beta chain is from a study of CD8 T cells in ankylosing spondylitis. Findings and caveats of the study: Relatively scarce in peripheral blood, disease-linked clones were CD8+. In ankylosing spondylitis blood, a motif of eight highly homologous TCR beta variants appeared characteristic. Reportedly, matched ankylosing spondylitis synovial fluid was significantly enriched for disease-linked clones.

This clonotype was seen a handful of times. Its antigen is still unknown. CDR3 length equals 12 residues. The V end was cut by 7 bases, the J end by 3 bases, with 13 bases between. Germline V gene sequence: CDR1 SQVTM, CDR2 ANQGSEA. One entry per CDR3 protein results from TCRdb running MiXCR on the 5' RACE reads. Of just over 350,000 distinct CDR3 sequences listed, roughly 20% are singletons. The sequence was obtained from a male donor with ankylosing spondylitis or in good health (not recorded which). Input material: blood, either unsorted or a sorted T cell fraction (not recorded which). This chain uses TRBV29-1 with TRBJ2-7, with D possibly being TRBD1 or TRBD2 (5 bases each). In nucleotides, the CDR3 is TGCAGCGGAAGGGACGGTGACTACGAGCAGTACTTC. Translated, it gives CSGRDGDYEQYF.